The source of this T cell receptor (beta chain) is a study of T cell changes during pregnancy in multiple sclerosis. Germline values: CDR1 LNHDA, CDR2 SQIVND (reference sequence). After removal of 6 bases from V and 2 bases from J, the junction contained 7 bases not matched to a gene. CDR3 length: 14 amino acids. Profiled with immunoSEQ multiplex PCR; TCRdb holds only in-frame clones, not every one. The table has approximately 130,000 clones, 96% seen once. This receptor was obtained from a female donor with multiple sclerosis, enrolled in a pregnancy study. Sequences were derived from peripheral blood, sampled after pregnancy. The rearrangement links TRBV19 to TRBJ2-7, with 7 positions matching TRBD1. The CDR3 nucleotides read TGTGCCAGTAGACTCCGGGACAGAGCCTACGAGCAGTACTTC. This gives the protein CASRLRDRAYEQYF.